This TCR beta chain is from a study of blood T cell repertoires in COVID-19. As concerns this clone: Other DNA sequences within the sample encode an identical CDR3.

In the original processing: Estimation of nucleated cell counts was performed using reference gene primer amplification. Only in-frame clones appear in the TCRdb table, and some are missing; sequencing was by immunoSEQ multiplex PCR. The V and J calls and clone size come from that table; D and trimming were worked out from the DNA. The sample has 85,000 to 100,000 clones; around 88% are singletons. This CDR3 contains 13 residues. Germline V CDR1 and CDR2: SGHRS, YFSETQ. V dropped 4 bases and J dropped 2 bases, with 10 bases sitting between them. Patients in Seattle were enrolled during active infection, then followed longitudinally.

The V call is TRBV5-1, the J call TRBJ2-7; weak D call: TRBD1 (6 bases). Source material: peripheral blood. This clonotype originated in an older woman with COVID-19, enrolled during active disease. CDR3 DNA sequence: TGCGCCAGCAGCCACGGACAGACCTACGAGCAGTACTTC. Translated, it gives CASSHGQTYEQYF.